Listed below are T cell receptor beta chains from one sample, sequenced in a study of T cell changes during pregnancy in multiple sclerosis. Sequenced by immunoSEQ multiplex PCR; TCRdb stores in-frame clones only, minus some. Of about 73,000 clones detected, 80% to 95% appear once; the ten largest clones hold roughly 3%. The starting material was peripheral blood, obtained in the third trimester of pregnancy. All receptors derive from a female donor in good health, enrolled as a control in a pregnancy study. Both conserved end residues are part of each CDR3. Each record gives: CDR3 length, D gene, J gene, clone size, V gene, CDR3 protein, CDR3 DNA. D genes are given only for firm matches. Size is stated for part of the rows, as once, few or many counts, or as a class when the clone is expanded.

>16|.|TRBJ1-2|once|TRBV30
CACQKVYSETGYGYTF
TGTGCCTGTCAGAAGGTTTACTCGGAAACAGGGTATGGCTACACCTTC
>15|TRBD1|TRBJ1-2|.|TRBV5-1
CASSLQTGGGYGYTF
TGCGCCAGCAGCTTACAAACAGGGGGTGGCTATGGCTACACCTTC
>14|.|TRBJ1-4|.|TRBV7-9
CASSLVGPDEKLFF
TGTGCCAGCAGCTTAGTGGGGCCAGATGAAAAACTGTTTTTT
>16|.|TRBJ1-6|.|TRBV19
CASSDPTGAVESPLHF
TGTGCCAGTAGTGATCCTACAGGAGCAGTAGAATCACCCCTCCACTTT
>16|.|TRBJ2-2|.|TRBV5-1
CASSPSGRLRGGELFF
TGCGCCAGCAGCCCCAGCGGCCGTTTACGGGGCGGGGAGCTGTTTTTT
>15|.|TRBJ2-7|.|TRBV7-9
CASSLGAGYSYEQYF
TGTGCCAGCAGCTTAGGGGCAGGGTACTCGTACGAGCAGTACTTC
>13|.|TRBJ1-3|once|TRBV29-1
CSAIGGSGNTIYF
TGCAGCGCTATAGGGGGCTCTGGAAACACCATATATTTT
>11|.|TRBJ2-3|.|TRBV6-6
CASTGTDTQYF
TGTGCCAGCACAGGTACAGATACGCAGTATTTT
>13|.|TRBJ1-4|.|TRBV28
CATTGGPNEKLFF
TGTGCCACCACGGGGGGGCCTAATGAAAAACTGTTTTTT
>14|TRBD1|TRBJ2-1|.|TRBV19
CASKRDRSYNEQFF
TGTGCCAGTAAAAGGGACAGATCCTACAATGAGCAGTTCTTC
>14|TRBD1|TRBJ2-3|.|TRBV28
CASISGQVTDTQYF
TGTGCCAGCATATCGGGACAGGTGACAGATACGCAGTATTTT
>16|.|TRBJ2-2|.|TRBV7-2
CASSLLAGTLTGELFF
TGTGCCAGCAGCTTATTAGCCGGGACTCTCACCGGGGAGCTGTTTTTT
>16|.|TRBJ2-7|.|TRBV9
CASSVGDGGYSYEQYF
TGTGCCAGCAGCGTAGGGGATGGCGGGTACTCCTACGAGCAGTACTTC
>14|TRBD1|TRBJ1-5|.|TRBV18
CASSRRQGDQPQHF
TGTGCCAGCTCCCGCCGACAGGGTGATCAGCCCCAGCATTTT
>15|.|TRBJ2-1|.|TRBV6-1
CASISDWKSYNEQFF
TGTGCCAGCATCTCGGACTGGAAGTCCTACAATGAGCAGTTCTTC
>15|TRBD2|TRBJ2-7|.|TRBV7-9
CASSPQAGGSGEQYF
TGTGCCAGCAGCCCCCAAGCGGGGGGGTCTGGCGAGCAGTACTTC
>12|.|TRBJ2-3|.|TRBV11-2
CASSPSTDTQYF
TGTGCCAGCAGCCCATCCACAGATACGCAGTATTTT
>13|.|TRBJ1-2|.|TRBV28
CASRDLGAGGYTF
TGTGCCAGCAGGGATTTGGGGGCAGGAGGCTACACCTTC
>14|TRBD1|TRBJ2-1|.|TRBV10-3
CAISGTGTDNEQFF
TGTGCCATCAGTGGGACAGGGACGGACAATGAGCAGTTCTTC
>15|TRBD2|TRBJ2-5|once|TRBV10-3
CAISEASGRRETQYF
TGTGCCATCAGTGAGGCTAGCGGGAGGAGAGAGACCCAGTACTTC
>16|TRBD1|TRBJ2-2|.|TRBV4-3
CASSLRQGMYSGELFF
TGCGCCAGCAGCCTCCGACAGGGGATGTACTCCGGGGAGCTGTTTTTT
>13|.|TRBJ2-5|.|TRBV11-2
CASSLGLRGHQYF
TGTGCCAGCAGCTTAGGTCTTAGGGGTCATCAGTACTTC
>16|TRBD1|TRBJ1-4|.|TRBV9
CASSVGTGTGDEKLFF
TGTGCCAGCAGCGTAGGCACCGGGACAGGGGATGAAAAACTGTTTTTT
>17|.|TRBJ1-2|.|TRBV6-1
CASSARRYNREVSGYTF
TGTGCCAGCAGTGCCCGAAGATATAACAGGGAAGTGAGTGGCTACACCTTC
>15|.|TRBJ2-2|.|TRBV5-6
CASSFPGTNTGELFF
TGTGCCAGCAGCTTTCCCGGGACAAACACCGGGGAGCTGTTTTTT